This T cell receptor (beta chain) was captured in a study of T cell responses to AZD1222 COVID-19 vaccine. Findings and limits, study-wide: Among spike-specific TCRs, nearly half reportedly target unmutated variant regions. Donors, mostly white British, included more females; clonal diversity was possibly underestimated. No day 14 peak samples; only post-peak repertoires were characterized.

This table comes from immunoSEQ multiplex PCR, and its TCRdb copy is limited to in-frame clones, with some not included. The table records about 120,000 clones, around 89% of them present only once. CDR1 and CDR2 from the germline V gene are LGHDT and YNNKEL (reference sequence). The ends lost 1 base at V and 6 bases at J; junction bases unmatched: 4. The CDR3 extends over 15 amino acids. Concerning this clone itself: Its target is not known.

The sequence was obtained from an adult in good health. This sequence joins TRBV3-1 (or the pseudogene TRBV3-2) and TRBJ2-2; TRBD2 matches 8 bases. Sequencing was performed on peripheral blood, taken on day 0 of AZD1222 vaccination. The CDR3 spells CASSQGLAFPGELFF. The DNA for the CDR3 is TGTGCCAGCAGCCAAGGACTAGCGTTCCCCGGGGAGCTGTTTTTT.